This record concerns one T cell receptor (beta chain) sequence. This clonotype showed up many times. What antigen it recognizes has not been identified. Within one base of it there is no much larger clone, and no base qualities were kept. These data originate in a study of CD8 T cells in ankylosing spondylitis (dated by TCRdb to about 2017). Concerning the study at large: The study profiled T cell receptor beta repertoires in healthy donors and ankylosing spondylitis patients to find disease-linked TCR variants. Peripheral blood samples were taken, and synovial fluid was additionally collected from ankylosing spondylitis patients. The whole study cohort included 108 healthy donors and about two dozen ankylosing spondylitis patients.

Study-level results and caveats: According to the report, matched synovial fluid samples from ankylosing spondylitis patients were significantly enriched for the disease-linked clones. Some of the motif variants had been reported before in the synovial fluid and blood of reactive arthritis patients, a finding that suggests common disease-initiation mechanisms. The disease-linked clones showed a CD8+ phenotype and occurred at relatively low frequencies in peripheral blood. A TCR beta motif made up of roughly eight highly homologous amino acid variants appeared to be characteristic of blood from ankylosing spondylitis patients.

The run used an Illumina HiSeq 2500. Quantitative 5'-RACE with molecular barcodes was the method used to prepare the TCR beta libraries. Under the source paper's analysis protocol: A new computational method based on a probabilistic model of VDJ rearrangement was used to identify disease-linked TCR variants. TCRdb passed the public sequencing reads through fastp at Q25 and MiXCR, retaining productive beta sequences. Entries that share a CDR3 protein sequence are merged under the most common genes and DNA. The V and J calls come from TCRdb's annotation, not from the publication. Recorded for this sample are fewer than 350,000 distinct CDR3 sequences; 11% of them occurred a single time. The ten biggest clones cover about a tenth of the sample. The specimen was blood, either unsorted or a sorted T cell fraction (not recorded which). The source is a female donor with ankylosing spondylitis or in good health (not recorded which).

The bases are TGTGCCAGCGAGTTTTCCGGGACTAGCGTCACAGATACGCAGTATTTT. The translation is CASEFSGTSVTDTQYF. The receptor chain draws on TRBV28 and TRBJ2-3; 10 junctional bases match TRBD2. V trim: 8 bases; J trim: 2 bases; unmatched bases: 10. The germline V gene encodes CDR1 MDHEN and CDR2 SYDVKM. The CDR3 goes from the cysteine to the phenylalanine over 16 residues. Only the CDR3 part of the read is kept: 48 bases, read in frame from the first base.